A selection of T cell receptor beta chains follows, all from one sample in a study of T cell repertoires in cytomegalovirus infection. TCRdb reprocessed the reads with MiXCR, giving one entry per CDR3 protein. The sample has a few hundred thousand distinct CDR3 sequences, 15% to 20% seen once. The sample consisted of PBMCs. The source is a human donor in good health (CMV status not recorded). Some clones in this sample may be carry-over from other donors' samples. CDR3s include the opening cysteine and the closing phenylalanine or tryptophan. A D gene is named only where the DNA matches it firmly. Clone sizes are given selectively: once, few, many, or a class where the clone is expanded.

j_call clone_size d_call v_call cdr3_nt cdr3_aa
TRBJ2-7 NA NA TRBV20-1 TGCAGTGCTAGCGGGGACCCCTACGAGCAGTACTTC CSASGDPYEQYF
TRBJ2-7 NA NA TRBV7-8 TGTGCCAGCAGCTTAGATTCCGGGTACGATCAGTACTTC CASSLDSGYDQYF
TRBJ1-5 NA NA TRBV2 TGTGCCAGCAGTGAAGGGGCAGGGTATCAGCCCCAGCATTTT CASSEGAGYQPQHF
TRBJ1-1 NA NA TRBV2 TGTGCCAGCAGTGAATCGCTCCCAGACACTGAAGCTTTCTTT CASSESLPDTEAFF
TRBJ2-3 NA NA TRBV7-2 TGTGCCAGCAGCCTCCTTTCGGGAGAGAGCACAGATACGCAGTATTTT CASSLLSGESTDTQYF
TRBJ2-2 many NA TRBV6-5 TGTGCCAGCAGTTACTTAGCCGGGGCCGGGGAGCTGTTTTTT CASSYLAGAGELFF
TRBJ2-1 few NA TRBV12-3/TRBV12-4 TGTGCCAGCCGACACCAACTTACGAATGAGCAGTTCTTC CASRHQLTNEQFF
TRBJ2-5 many TRBD1 TRBV7-2 TGTGCCAGCAGCTACCGACAGGGGGCCCGGACCCAGTACTTC CASSYRQGARTQYF
TRBJ2-1 NA NA TRBV19 TGTGCCAGTGGGGACAACCTCGCCTACAATGAGCAGTTCTTC CASGDNLAYNEQFF
TRBJ2-1 few NA TRBV7-2 TGTGCCAGCAGCCTCCAAGCGGGCGTATACAATGAGCAGTTCTTC CASSLQAGVYNEQFF